This T cell receptor (beta chain) is from a study of OX40 agonist ivuxolimab in advanced cancers. At the level of the study: Among those enrolled, mean age was roughly 55 years (range roughly 20 to 85) and 75% to 85% were male.

Germline V gene sequence: CDR1 SGHRS, CDR2 YFSETQ. The CDR3 has 14 residues. V was clipped by 3 bases and J by 9 bases, with 15 bases between them. Profiling relied on immunoSEQ multiplex PCR, and the TCRdb table lists in-frame clones only, not all of them. The sample records 74,000 or so clones, 89% being singletons. This sequence originates from an adult with an advanced solid tumor such as melanoma, head and neck, liver or kidney cancer. The sample in question was CD4+ or CD8+ T cells sorted from blood, obtained in a trial of the OX40 agonist ivuxolimab. This chain joins TRBV5-1 and TRBJ1-4; possible D gene TRBD1, 5 bases. The CDR3 DNA is TGCGCCAGCAGCTCCGAGACGGGGGGACAAAAACTGTTTTTT. Translated, it gives CASSSETGGQKLFF.